The 24 T cell receptor beta chains presented below share a single source sample, sequenced in a study of shared clonotypes between healthy human individuals. Sequencing used immunoSEQ multiplex PCR; TCRdb keeps in-frame clones, though not all of them. The profile shows about 2 million clones, about 95% of them singletons. Terminally differentiated effector memory CD45RA+ cells were left out of the naive CD8 fraction, which was CD45RO-negative and positively selected for CCR7. Sample: naive CD8+ T cells sorted from blood. These receptors were obtained from a man aged 18 to 29 in good health.

The chain joins TRBV9 to TRBJ2-5; D unresolved. This CDR3 has 15 residues. Trimming pared 4 bases from V and 5 bases from J, leaving 18 bases between. The germline V gene encodes CDR1 SGDLS and CDR2 YYNGEE. For the CDR3, the DNA is TGTGCCAGCAGCCAGTCCTCCCGGGCGTGGGAGACCCAGTACTTC. This sequence encodes CASSQSSRAWETQYF.

The chain carries TRBV14 and TRBJ2-7; unclear D gene. This CDR3 is 13 amino acids long. Looked up from germline, CDR1 is SGHDN and CDR2 is FVKESK. V lost 6 bases and J 5 bases, leaving 14 bases between the germline ends. CDR3 bases: TGTGCCAGCAGACCGATCTCAGCAGACGAGCAGTACTTC. This gives the protein CASRPISADEQYF. Variable domain in full (rest from reference TRBV14 and TRBJ2-7): EAGVTQFPSHSVIEKGQTVTLRCDPISGHDNLYWYRRVMGKEIKFLLHFVKESKQDESGMPNNRFLAERTGGTYSTLKVQPAELEDSGVYFCASRPISADEQYFGPGTRLTVT.

V and J are TRBV19 and TRBJ2-5; 7 nucleotides match TRBD1. J was trimmed by 4 bases and V by 3 bases; bases with no gene match: 8. CDR3 length: 15 amino acids. The V gene's germline CDR1 is LNHDA and CDR2 SQIVND (reference sequence). The chain's CDR3 is CASSIGTEGRETQYF. CDR3 nucleotide sequence: TGTGCCAGTAGTATCGGGACAGAAGGGAGAGAGACCCAGTACTTC.

The rearrangement links TRBV4-1 to TRBJ1-2; no clear D gene. Germline V gene data show CDR1 as MGHRA and CDR2 as YSYEKL. V lost 0 bases to trimming and J lost 4 bases, with 15 bases between them. There are 16 residues in the CDR3. CDR3 region: CASSQDYSTRSYGYTF. The DNA for the CDR3 is TGCGCCAGCAGCCAAGATTACTCGACACGTTCCTATGGCTACACCTTC.

V gene TRBV30 combines with J gene TRBJ1-1; D call uncertain. Trimming cost V 5 bases and J 0 bases, with 10 bases left between them. The germline gives CDR1 GTSNPN, CDR2 SVGIG (reference sequence). CDR3 length: 13 amino acids. CDR3 sequence (DNA): TGTGCCTGGGGACTGAATATGAACACTGAAGCTTTCTTT. Its protein product is CAWGLNMNTEAFF.

The chain links TRBV5-1 to TRBJ2-7, with 8 positions matching TRBD1. V lost 4 bases to trimming and J lost 2 bases; unmatched junction nucleotides: 11. CDR1 is SGHRS, CDR2 YFSETQ, per germline. The CDR3 loop spans 16 amino acids. The CDR3 loop is CASSPKRGQGTYEQYF. The CDR3 coding sequence is TGCGCCAGCAGCCCTAAACGCGGACAGGGAACCTACGAGCAGTACTTC.

This clone was detected only once. The gene calls are TRBV10-2 and TRBJ2-1; 9 nucleotides align to TRBD2. The germline V gene encodes CDR1 WSHSY and CDR2 SAAADI. The CDR3 is 18 residues long. The V gene end was trimmed by 5 bases and the J gene end by 4 bases; junction bases not matched to a gene: 15. The CDR3: CASSYPPMIAGAYNEQFF. The CDR3 bases are TGCGCCAGCAGTTACCCCCCCATGATAGCGGGAGCTTACAATGAGCAGTTCTTC.

This chain uses TRBV7-6 with TRBJ2-6, with D possibly TRBD2 on 6 matching bases. CDR1 is SGHVS, CDR2 FNYEAQ, per germline. Trimming pared 1 base from V and 0 bases from J, leaving 13 bases between. CDR3 size: 18 residues. The CDR3 coding sequence is TGTGCCAGCAGCTTAGACCCGGGACTTACCTCTGGGGCCAACGTCCTGACTTTC. Translated, it gives CASSLDPGLTSGANVLTF.

The J gene is TRBJ1-1, the V gene TRBV27; a possible D gene is TRBD1 (5 bases). CDR3 length: 14 amino acids. V lost 6 bases and J 1 base, leaving 12 bases between the germline ends. Germline lookup yields CDR1 MNHEY and CDR2 SMNVEV (reference sequence). Here the CDR3 reads CASSALGTNTEAFF. CDR3 bases: TGTGCCAGCAGCGCCCTAGGGACGAACACTGAAGCTTTCTTT.

The chain recombines TRBV29-1 with TRBJ2-2; D unresolved. V shed 4 bases and J shed 0 bases, with 6 bases lying between them. The CDR3 has 13 amino acids. The germline CDR1 and CDR2 sequences are SQVTM and ANQGSEA. The CDR3 coding sequence is TGCAGCGTTGGGATCCCGAACACCGGGGAGCTGTTTTTT. Translation: CSVGIPNTGELFF.

This chain joins TRBV15 and TRBJ1-2; D is uncertain. Germline values: CDR1 LNHNV, CDR2 YYDKDF (reference sequence). Between the trimmed V and J ends, which lost 0 bases and 8 bases, there was a span of 13 bases. There are 14 residues in the CDR3. CDR3 in amino acids: CATSRDLSLNGYTF. The CDR3 DNA follows: TGTGCCACCAGCAGAGATCTATCATTGAACGGCTACACCTTC.

The chain employs TRBV5-1 and TRBJ1-2; no reliable D call. Germline V gene sequence: CDR1 SGHRS, CDR2 YFSETQ. The CDR3 covers 13 residues. V shed 0 bases and J shed 7 bases, with 10 bases lying between them. CDR3 DNA sequence: TGCGCCAGCAGCTTGGACGGGGAGGGTGGCTACACCTTC. It translates to CASSLDGEGGYTF.

The V gene is TRBV27, the J gene TRBJ1-1, with a tentative D call TRBD1 (5 bases). The ends were cut back, 4 bases at V and 4 bases at J, with 16 bases in the middle. Germline CDR1 is MNHEY and CDR2 is SMNVEV (reference sequence). The CDR3 consists of 15 residues. The CDR3 DNA reads as TGTGCCAGCAGTTATTCCCCTCAGGGAGGCACTGAAGCTTTCTTT. As protein: CASSYSPQGGTEAFF.

V is TRBV11-2 and J is TRBJ1-2; TRBD1 matches 8 bases. CDR1 SGHAT and CDR2 FQNNGV come from the germline V gene. This CDR3 has 15 residues. J gave up 3 bases and V 5 bases, and 8 bases lay outside the gene matches. Written as DNA, the CDR3 is TGTGCCAGCAGCGATCCTACAGGGGGGGACTATGGCTACACCTTC. It is translated as CASSDPTGGDYGYTF.

The CDR3 protein is CASSLSGWDNEQFF. The CDR3 bases are TGTGCCAGCAGCTTATCGGGTTGGGACAATGAGCAGTTCTTC. The V and J genes are TRBV7-8 and TRBJ2-1; D remains unclear. The CDR3 covers 14 residues. Trimming cost V 2 bases and J 5 bases, with 10 bases left between them. CDR1 and CDR2 from the germline V gene are SGHVS and FQNEAQ.

This clone occurred once. This chain joins TRBV7-9 and TRBJ2-7; D is unclear. Looked up from germline, CDR1 is SEHNR and CDR2 is FQNEAQ (reference sequence). CDR3 size: 14 residues. V was shortened by 6 bases and J by 4 bases, with 16 bases between the two germline ends. The DNA of the CDR3 is TGTGCCAGCAGTAGGGCCACGGGCAAGTACGAGCAGTACTTC. Translation: CASSRATGKYEQYF.

V is TRBV11-3 and J is TRBJ2-5; 7 bases are a match to TRBD1. CDR3 length: 15 amino acids. Trimming cost V 6 bases and J 0 bases; bases outside gene matches: 7. Germline CDR1 reads SGHNT; CDR2 reads YENEEA. The CDR3 reads CASSPKTGDQETQYF. CDR3 DNA sequence: TGTGCCAGCAGTCCAAAAACAGGGGACCAAGAGACCCAGTACTTC. Drawing the rest from reference TRBV11-3 and TRBJ2-5, the complete variable domain is EAGVVQSPRYKIIEKKQPVAFWCNPISGHNTLYWYLQNLGQGPELLIRYENEEAVDDSQLPKDRFSAERLKGVDSTLKIQPAELGDSAVYLCASSPKTGDQETQYFGPGTRLLVL.

This clone was counted once. The chain recombines TRBV5-4 with TRBJ2-3; unclear D gene. Germline CDR1 is SGHNT and CDR2 is YYREEE (reference sequence). CDR3 size: 15 residues. V lost 3 bases and J 2 bases, leaving 13 bases between the germline ends. The CDR3 DNA sequence: TGTGCCAGCAGCTCGGTTGATACCTACACAGATACGCAGTATTTT. It codes for CASSSVDTYTDTQYF.

The chain recombines TRBV7-9 with TRBJ2-3, with TRBD2 matching over 9 bases. The CDR3 is 17 amino acids. V was clipped by 5 bases and J by 3 bases; unmatched bases: 12. Per germline, CDR1 SEHNR and CDR2 FQNEAQ (reference sequence). This CDR3 is CASSRTEAGGGTDTQYF. The CDR3 DNA follows: TGTGCCAGCAGCCGCACCGAAGCGGGGGGTGGAACAGATACGCAGTATTTT. Drawing the rest from reference TRBV7-9 and TRBJ2-3, the complete variable domain is DTGVSQNPRHKITKRGQNVTFRCDPISEHNRLYWYRQTLGQGPEFLTYFQNEAQLEKSRLLSDRFSAERPKGSFSTLEIQRTEQGDSAMYLCASSRTEAGGGTDTQYFGPGTRLTVL.

This rearrangement joins TRBV11-2 to TRBJ2-7; 9 positions match TRBD1. Unmatched junction bases numbered 5, after V lost 3 bases and J lost 5 bases. The CDR3 runs 14 residues. CDR1 and CDR2 (germline): SGHAT, FQNNGV. The CDR3 DNA follows: TGTGCCAGCAGCTTGGGACAGGGTATCCACGAGCAGTACTTC. Translating it yields CASSLGQGIHEQYF.

V is TRBV29-1 and J is TRBJ2-1; possibly TRBD2 for D (5 bases). This CDR3 has 11 residues. Trimming cost V 5 bases and J 6 bases, with 8 bases left between them. CDR1 is SQVTM and CDR2 is ANQGSEA in the germline V gene. The CDR3 DNA follows: TGCAGCGTTAGGACTGTCAATGAGCAGTTCTTC. Amino acid sequence: CSVRTVNEQFF.

The chain has TRBV5-4 and TRBJ2-1; 10 nucleotides align to TRBD2. The V gene end was trimmed by 4 bases and the J gene end by 5 bases; junction bases not matched to a gene: 6. Looked up from germline, CDR1 is SGHNT and CDR2 is YYREEE (reference sequence). The CDR3 sequence is 15 residues long. This CDR3 reads CASSDGLAENNEQFF. The CDR3, as DNA: TGTGCCAGCAGCGACGGACTAGCGGAAAACAATGAGCAGTTCTTC.

The chain carries TRBV9 and TRBJ2-3; 12 positions agree with TRBD2. V dropped 4 bases and J dropped 1; count of bases not matched to a gene: 4. CDR3 length: 16 amino acids. Germline V lookup: CDR1 SGDLS, CDR2 YYNGEE. In nucleotides, the CDR3 is TGTGCCAGCAGCACAGGACTAGCGGGGCGCACAGATACGCAGTATTTT. Translation gives CASSTGLAGRTDTQYF.

The chain is built from TRBV6-5 and TRBJ1-6; no definite D call. The germline V gene has CDR1 MNHEY and CDR2 SVGAGI. CDR3 length: 14 residues. Trimming stripped 7 bases from V and 8 bases from J, with 15 bases between. This CDR3 reads CASTARGGDSPLHF. The CDR3 DNA follows: TGTGCCAGCACTGCTCGGGGTGGGGATTCACCCCTCCACTTT.